These T cell receptor beta chains were read from a single sample in a study of cytomegalovirus exposure and HLA in healthy donors. This table comes from immunoSEQ multiplex PCR, and its TCRdb copy is limited to in-frame clones, with some not included. This sample yields roughly 130,000 clones, of which about 62% are seen a single time; more than 6.5% belongs to the top ten. Sequenced material: PBMCs. Receptor source: a woman aged 40 to 50 in good health and CMV-seropositive. Both conserved end residues are part of each CDR3. The D gene is left open where the match is weak. Size is stated for part of the rows, as once, few or many counts, or as a class when the clone is expanded.

cdr3_nt cdr3_aa v_call clone_size j_call d_call
TGTGCCAGCAGCTACCCGACAGGGGGCTCCTACGAGCAGTACTTC CASSYPTGGSYEQYF TRBV5-4 NA TRBJ2-7 TRBD1
TGTGCCAGCATCCCTAGCGGGGGCACAGATACGCAGTATTTT CASIPSGGTDTQYF TRBV7-9 NA TRBJ2-3 TRBD2
TGTGCCAGTGGGGAGACTGAAGCTTTCTTT CASGETEAFF TRBV28 NA TRBJ1-1 NA
TGTGCCAGCAGCCGGACAGGGTACCCTAACACTGAAGCTTTCTTT CASSRTGYPNTEAFF TRBV7-8 NA TRBJ1-1 TRBD1
TGCGCCAGCAGCTTGCTGTACACCGGGGAGCTGTTTTTT CASSLLYTGELFF TRBV5-1 NA TRBJ2-2 NA
TGCGCCAGCAGTGAGATGGGGGGAGAGCAGTACTTC CASSEMGGEQYF TRBV10-2 NA TRBJ2-7 NA
TGTGCCAGTAGGGGACAGGGAGGAGTGAGTGATCAGCCCCAGCATTTT CASRGQGGVSDQPQHF TRBV19 NA TRBJ1-5 TRBD1
TGTGCCAGCAGTTTCCTCCCGGGACAGGGGGCGTACGAGCAGTACTTC CASSFLPGQGAYEQYF TRBV28 few TRBJ2-7 TRBD1
TGTGCCAGCACCGGATCAGGCCCGGAGACCCAGTACTTC CASTGSGPETQYF TRBV2 NA TRBJ2-5 NA
TGTGCCATCAGTGAGTCGGGCAACAATCAGCCCCAGCATTTT CAISESGNNQPQHF TRBV10-3 NA TRBJ1-5 NA
TGTGCCAGCAGCGGCAGGGGGCGGAGCGGGGAGCTGTTTTTT CASSGRGRSGELFF TRBV9 NA TRBJ2-2 TRBD1
TGTGCCAGCAGCTCCGGACTTCTAGCGGTCACAGATACGCAGTATTTT CASSSGLLAVTDTQYF TRBV7-9 once TRBJ2-3 TRBD2
TGTGCCAGCAGCTTGACAGGCTACGAGCAGTACTTC CASSLTGYEQYF TRBV7-9 few TRBJ2-7 NA
TGTGCCAGCAGCCCCTCTTCCAGGCCGCTTTACGAGCAGTACTTC CASSPSSRPLYEQYF TRBV7-9 once TRBJ2-7 NA
TGTGCCATCAGTGATTCCGGGGGGGCAGGAGATACGCAGTATTTT CAISDSGGAGDTQYF TRBV10-3 NA TRBJ2-3 TRBD2
TGTGCCAGTAGTATGACGCTCCGGGGTAGGCCCCAGCATTTT CASSMTLRGRPQHF TRBV19 NA TRBJ1-5 NA
TGTTCCAGCAGCCGTTTCGTTAGCGGGTCCTACAATGAGCAGTTCTTC CSSSRFVSGSYNEQFF TRBV7-9 few TRBJ2-1 TRBD2
TGTGCCAGCAGCTTGGTACAGGGGGCTGGCGGGGAGCTGTTTTTT CASSLVQGAGGELFF TRBV5-6 NA TRBJ2-2 TRBD1
TGTGCCAGTAGTGAGGGCGGATACTCTGGAAACACCATATATTTT CASSEGGYSGNTIYF TRBV19 once TRBJ1-3 NA
TGTGCCAGCAGCGCTATGGGACACGGTACCTACGAGCAGTACTTC CASSAMGHGTYEQYF TRBV27 NA TRBJ2-7 NA